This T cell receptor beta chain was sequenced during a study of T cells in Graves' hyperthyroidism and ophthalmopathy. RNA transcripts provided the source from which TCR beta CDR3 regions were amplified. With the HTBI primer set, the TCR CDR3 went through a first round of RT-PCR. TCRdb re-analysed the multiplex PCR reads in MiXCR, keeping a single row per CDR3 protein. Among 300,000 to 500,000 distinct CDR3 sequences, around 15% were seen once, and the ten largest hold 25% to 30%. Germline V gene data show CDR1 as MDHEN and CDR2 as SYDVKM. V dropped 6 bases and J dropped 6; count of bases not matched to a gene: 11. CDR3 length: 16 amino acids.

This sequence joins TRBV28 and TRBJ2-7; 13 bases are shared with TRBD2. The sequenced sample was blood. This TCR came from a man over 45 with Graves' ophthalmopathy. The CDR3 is CASSLRTSGRIVEQYF. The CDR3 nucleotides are TGTGCCAGCAGCCTACGGACTAGCGGGAGAATCGTCGAGCAGTACTTC.